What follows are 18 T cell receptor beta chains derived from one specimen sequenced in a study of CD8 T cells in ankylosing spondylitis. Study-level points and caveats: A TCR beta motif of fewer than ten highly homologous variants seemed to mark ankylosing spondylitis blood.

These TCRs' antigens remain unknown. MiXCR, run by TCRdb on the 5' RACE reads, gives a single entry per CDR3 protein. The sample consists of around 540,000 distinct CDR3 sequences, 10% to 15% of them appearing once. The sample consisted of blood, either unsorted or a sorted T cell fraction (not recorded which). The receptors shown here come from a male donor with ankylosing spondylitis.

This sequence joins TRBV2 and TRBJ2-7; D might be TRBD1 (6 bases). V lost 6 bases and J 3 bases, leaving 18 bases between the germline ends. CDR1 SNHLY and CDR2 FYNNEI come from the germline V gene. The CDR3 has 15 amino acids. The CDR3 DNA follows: TGTGCCAGCAGCCAACGGGACCTCAGGGGCTACGAGCAGTACGTC. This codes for CASSQRDLRGYEQYV.

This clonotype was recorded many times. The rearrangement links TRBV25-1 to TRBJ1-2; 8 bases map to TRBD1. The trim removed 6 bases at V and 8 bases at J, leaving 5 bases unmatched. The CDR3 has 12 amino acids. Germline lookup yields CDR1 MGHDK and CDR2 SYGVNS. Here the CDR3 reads CASRLGTGGYTF. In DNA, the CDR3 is TGTGCCAGCAGGTTGGGGACAGGAGGCTACACCTTC.

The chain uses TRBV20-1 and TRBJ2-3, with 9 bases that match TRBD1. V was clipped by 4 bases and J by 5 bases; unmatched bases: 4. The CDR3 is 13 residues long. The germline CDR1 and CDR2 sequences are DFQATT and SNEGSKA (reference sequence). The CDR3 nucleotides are TGCAGTGCTAAACAGGGGGCTGAAGATACGCAGTATTTT. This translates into CSAKQGAEDTQYF.

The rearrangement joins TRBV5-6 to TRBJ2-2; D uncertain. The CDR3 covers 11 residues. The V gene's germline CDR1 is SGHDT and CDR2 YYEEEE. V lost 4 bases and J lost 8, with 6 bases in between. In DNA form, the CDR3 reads TGTGCCAGCAGCCGGAAGGGGGAGCTGTTTTTT. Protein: CASSRKGELFF.

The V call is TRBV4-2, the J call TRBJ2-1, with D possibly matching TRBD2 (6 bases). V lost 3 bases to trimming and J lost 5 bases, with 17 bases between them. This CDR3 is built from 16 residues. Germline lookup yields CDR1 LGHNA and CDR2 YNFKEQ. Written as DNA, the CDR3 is TGTGCCAGCAGCCACCCGGACCGGGAGTGGCACAATGAGCAGTTCTTC. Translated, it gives CASSHPDREWHNEQFF.

The CDR3 DNA reads TGTGCCAGCAGTTTAACGGAGGGCCATTTATACAATGAGCAGTTCTTC. Translated: CASSLTEGHLYNEQFF. The rearrangement uses TRBV27 and TRBJ2-1, with D possibly matching TRBD2 (6 bases). This CDR3 contains 16 residues. Germline CDR1 is MNHEY and CDR2 is SMNVEV (reference sequence). V was clipped by 2 bases and J by 4 bases, with 15 bases between them.

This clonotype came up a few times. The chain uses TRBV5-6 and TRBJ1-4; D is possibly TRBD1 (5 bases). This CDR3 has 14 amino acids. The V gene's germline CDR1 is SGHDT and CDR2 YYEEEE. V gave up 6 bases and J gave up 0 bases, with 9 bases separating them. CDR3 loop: CASTRGTTNEKLFF. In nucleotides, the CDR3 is TGTGCCAGCACTCGGGGGACAACTAATGAAAAACTGTTTTTT.

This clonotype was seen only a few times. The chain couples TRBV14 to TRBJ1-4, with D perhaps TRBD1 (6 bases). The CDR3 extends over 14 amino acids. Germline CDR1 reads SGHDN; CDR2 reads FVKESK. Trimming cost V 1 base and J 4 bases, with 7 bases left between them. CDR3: CASSQGGLNEKLFF. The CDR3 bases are TGTGCCAGCAGCCAAGGGGGGCTTAATGAAAAACTGTTTTTT. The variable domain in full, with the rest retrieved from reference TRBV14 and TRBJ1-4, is EAGVTQFPSHSVIEKGQTVTLRCDPISGHDNLYWYRRVMGKEIKFLLHFVKESKQDESGMPNNRFLAERTGGTYSTLKVQPAELEDSGVYFCASSQGGLNEKLFFGSGTQLSVL.

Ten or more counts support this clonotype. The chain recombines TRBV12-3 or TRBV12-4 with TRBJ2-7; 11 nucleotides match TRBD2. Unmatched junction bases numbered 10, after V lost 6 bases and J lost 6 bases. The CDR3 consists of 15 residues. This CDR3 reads CASRPQLAGGAEQYF. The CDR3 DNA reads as TGTGCCAGCAGACCTCAGCTAGCGGGAGGTGCCGAGCAGTACTTC.

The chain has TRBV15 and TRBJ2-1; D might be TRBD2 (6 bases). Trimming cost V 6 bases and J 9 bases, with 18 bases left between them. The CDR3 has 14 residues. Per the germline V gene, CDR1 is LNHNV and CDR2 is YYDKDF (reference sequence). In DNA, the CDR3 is TGTGCCACCAGTAAACTAGCCTCAGCCAGTGAGCAGTTCTTC. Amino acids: CATSKLASASEQFF.

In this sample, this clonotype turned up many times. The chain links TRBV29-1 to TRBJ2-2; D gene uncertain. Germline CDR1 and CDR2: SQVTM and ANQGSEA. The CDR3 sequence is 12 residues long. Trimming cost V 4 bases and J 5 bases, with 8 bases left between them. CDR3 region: CSVARLTGELFF. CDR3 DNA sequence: TGCAGCGTTGCCCGGTTGACCGGGGAGCTGTTTTTT.

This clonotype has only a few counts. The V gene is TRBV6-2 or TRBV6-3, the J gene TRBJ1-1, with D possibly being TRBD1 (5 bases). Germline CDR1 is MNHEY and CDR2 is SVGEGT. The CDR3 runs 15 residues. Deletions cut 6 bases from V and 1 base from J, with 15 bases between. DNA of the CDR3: TGTGCCAGCAGCTTCGAGCCGGGGGGGAACACTGAAGCTTTCTTT. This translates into CASSFEPGGNTEAFF.

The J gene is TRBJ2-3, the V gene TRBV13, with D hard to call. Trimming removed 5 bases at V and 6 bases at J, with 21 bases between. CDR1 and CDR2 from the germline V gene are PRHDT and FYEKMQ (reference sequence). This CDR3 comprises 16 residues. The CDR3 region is CASSAQQLVDSDTQYF. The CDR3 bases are TGTGCCAGCAGCGCCCAGCAGTTAGTTGACTCGGATACGCAGTATTTT.

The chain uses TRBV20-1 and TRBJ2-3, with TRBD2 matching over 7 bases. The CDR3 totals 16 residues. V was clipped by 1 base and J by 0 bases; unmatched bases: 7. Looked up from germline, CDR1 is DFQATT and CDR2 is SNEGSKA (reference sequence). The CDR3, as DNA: TGCAGTGCTAGAGTTCCTAGCGGATATAGCACAGATACGCAGTATTTT. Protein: CSARVPSGYSTDTQYF.

The CDR3 nucleotides are TGCAGTGCTAGTCCCCCCGGTGGGGCCTACAATGAGCAGTTCTTC. It specifies CSASPPGGAYNEQFF. This rearrangement joins TRBV20-1 to TRBJ2-1, with no clear D. CDR3 length: 15 residues. V was cut by 3 bases and J by 2 bases, with 14 bases left in between. Germline CDR1 is DFQATT and CDR2 is SNEGSKA (reference sequence).

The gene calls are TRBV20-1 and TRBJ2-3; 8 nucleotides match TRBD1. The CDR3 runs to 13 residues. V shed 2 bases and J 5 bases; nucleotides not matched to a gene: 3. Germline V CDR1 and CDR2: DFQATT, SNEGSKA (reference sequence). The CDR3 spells CSARPQGGDTQYF. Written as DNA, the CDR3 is TGCAGTGCTAGACCACAGGGGGGAGATACGCAGTATTTT.

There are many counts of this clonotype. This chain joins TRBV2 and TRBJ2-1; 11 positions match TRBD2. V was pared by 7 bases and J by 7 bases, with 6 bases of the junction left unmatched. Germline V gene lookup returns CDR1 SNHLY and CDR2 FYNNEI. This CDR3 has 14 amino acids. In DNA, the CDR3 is TGTGCCAGCAAAGGACTAGCGGGTAGGAATGAGCAGTTCTTC. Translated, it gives CASKGLAGRNEQFF.

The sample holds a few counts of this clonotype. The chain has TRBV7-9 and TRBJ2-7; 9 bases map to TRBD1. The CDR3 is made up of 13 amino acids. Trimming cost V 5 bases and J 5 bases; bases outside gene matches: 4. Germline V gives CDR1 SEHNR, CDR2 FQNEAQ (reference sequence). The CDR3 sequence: CASSRQGDDEQYF. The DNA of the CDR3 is TGTGCCAGCAGCAGACAGGGGGACGACGAGCAGTACTTC.